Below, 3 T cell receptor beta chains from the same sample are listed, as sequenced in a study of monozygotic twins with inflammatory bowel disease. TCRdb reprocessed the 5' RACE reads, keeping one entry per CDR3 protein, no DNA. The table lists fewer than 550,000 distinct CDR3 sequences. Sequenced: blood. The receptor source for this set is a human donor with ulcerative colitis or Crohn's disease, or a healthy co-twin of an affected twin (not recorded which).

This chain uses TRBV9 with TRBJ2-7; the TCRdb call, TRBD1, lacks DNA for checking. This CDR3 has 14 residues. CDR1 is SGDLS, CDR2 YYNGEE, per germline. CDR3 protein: CASSGTGSQYEQYF.

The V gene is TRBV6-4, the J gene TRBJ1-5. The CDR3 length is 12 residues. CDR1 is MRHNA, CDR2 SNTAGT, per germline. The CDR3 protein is CASSDPEQPQHF.

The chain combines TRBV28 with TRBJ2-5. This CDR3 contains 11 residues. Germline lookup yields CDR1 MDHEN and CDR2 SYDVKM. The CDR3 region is CATLGKETQYF. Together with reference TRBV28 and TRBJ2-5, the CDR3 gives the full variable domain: DVKVTQSSRYLVKRTGEKVFLECVQDMDHENMFWYRQDPGLGLRLIYFSYDVKMKEKGDIPEGYSVSREKKERFSLILESASTNQTSMYLCATLGKETQYFGPGTRLLVL.